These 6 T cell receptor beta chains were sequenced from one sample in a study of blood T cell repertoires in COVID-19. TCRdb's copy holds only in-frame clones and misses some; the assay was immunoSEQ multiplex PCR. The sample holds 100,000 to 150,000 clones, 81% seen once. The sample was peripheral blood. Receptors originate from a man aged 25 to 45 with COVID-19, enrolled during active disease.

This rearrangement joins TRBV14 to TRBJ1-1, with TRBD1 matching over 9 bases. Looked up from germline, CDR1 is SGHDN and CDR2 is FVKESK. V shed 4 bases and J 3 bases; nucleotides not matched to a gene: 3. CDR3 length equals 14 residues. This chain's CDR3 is CASSPGQGYTEAFF. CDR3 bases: TGTGCCAGCAGCCCGGGACAGGGCTACACTGAAGCTTTCTTT.

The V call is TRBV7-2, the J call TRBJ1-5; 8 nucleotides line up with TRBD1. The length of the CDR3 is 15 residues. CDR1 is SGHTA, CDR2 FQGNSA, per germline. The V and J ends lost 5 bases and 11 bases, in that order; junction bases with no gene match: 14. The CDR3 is CASSLGTGGPGAQHF. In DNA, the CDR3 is TGTGCCAGCAGCCTCGGGACAGGAGGCCCGGGGGCCCAGCATTTT.

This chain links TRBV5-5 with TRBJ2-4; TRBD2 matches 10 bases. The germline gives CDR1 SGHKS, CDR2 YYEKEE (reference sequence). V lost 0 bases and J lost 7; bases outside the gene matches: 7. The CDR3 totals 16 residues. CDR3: CASSLVASGSINIQYF. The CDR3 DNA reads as TGTGCCAGCAGCTTGGTGGCTAGCGGGAGCATTAACATTCAGTACTTC.

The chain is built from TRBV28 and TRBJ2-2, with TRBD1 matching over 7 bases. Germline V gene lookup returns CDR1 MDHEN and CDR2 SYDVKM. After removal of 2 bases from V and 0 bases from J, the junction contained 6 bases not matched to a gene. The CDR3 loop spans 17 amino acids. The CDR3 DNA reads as TGTGCCAGCAGTTTAAGTACAGGGGCGCCGAACACCGGGGAGCTGTTTTTT. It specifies CASSLSTGAPNTGELFF.

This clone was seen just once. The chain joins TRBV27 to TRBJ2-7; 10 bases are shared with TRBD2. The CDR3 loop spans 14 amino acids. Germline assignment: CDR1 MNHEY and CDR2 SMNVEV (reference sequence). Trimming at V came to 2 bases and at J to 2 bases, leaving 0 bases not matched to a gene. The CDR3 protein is CASSLSGRAYEQYF. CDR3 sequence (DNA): TGTGCCAGCAGTTTAAGCGGGAGGGCCTACGAGCAGTACTTC.

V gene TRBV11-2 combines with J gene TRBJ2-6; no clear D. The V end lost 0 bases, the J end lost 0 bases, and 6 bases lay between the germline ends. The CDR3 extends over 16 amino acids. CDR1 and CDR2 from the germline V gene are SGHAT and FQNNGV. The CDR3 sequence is CASSLETVSGANVLTF. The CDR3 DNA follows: TGTGCCAGCAGCTTAGAAACAGTCTCTGGGGCCAACGTCCTGACTTTC.